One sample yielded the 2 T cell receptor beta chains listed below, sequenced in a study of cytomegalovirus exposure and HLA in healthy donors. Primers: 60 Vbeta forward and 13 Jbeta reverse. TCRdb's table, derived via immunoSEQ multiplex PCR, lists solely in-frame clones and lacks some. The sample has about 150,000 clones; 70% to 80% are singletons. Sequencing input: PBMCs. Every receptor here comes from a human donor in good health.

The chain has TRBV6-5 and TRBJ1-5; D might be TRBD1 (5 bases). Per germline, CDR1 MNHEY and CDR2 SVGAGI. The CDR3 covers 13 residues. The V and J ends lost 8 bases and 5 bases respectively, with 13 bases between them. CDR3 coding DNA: TGTGCCAGCGGACGGGGGTTGGATCAGCCCCAGCATTTT. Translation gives CASGRGLDQPQHF.

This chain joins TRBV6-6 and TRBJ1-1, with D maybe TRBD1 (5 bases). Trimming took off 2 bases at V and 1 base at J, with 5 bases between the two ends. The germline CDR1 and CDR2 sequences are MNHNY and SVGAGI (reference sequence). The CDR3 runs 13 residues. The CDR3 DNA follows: TGTGCCAGCAGTTACAGGGGGAACACTGAAGCTTTCTTT. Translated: CASSYRGNTEAFF.